This passage covers 32 T cell receptor beta chains from one sample sequenced in a study of T cells in Graves' hyperthyroidism and ophthalmopathy. RNA transcripts served as the template for amplifying TCR beta CDR3 regions. With the HTBI primer set, the TCR CDR3 went through a first round of RT-PCR. TCRdb reprocessed the multiplex PCR reads via MiXCR and lists one record per CDR3 protein. Counted here are approximately 270,000 distinct CDR3 sequences, roughly 15% occurring once; the ten biggest clones make up 10% to 15%. The specimen sequenced was blood. These receptors were taken from a woman aged 40 to 55 with Graves' hyperthyroidism that later progressed to Graves' ophthalmopathy.

This clonotype was counted at least ten times. J is TRBJ2-3 and V is TRBV20-1, with TRBD2 identical over 12 bases. The CDR3 sequence is 14 residues long. Trimming cost V 5 bases and J 4 bases; bases outside gene matches: 4. Germline lookup yields CDR1 DFQATT and CDR2 SNEGSKA (reference sequence). The CDR3 spells CSAWTSGMADTQYF. The CDR3 region has the DNA TGCAGTGCTTGGACTAGCGGGATGGCAGATACGCAGTATTTT.

This clonotype was detected ten times or more. In DNA, the CDR3 is TGTGCCAGCAGCTTAGACCTTACAACCGGGGAGCTGTTTTTT. Translating gives CASSLDLTTGELFF. The rearrangement links TRBV7-8 to TRBJ2-2; the D is unclear. CDR1 is SGHVS and CDR2 is FQNEAQ in the germline V gene. This CDR3 has 14 residues. V lost 1 base, J lost 5 bases, and 8 bases lay in between.

This clonotype was seen at least ten times. The chain employs TRBV20-1 and TRBJ2-7; D is ambiguous. This CDR3 region has 15 residues. Per germline, CDR1 DFQATT and CDR2 SNEGSKA (reference sequence). Between the trimmed V and J ends, which lost 5 bases and 3 bases, there was a span of 20 bases. The CDR3 DNA is TGCAGTGCTGAGATAGCCCGGGCTGTGCGCTACGAGCAGTACTTC. It translates to CSAEIARAVRYEQYF.

In this sample, this clonotype turned up many times. The J gene is TRBJ1-3, the V gene TRBV29-1; D might be TRBD1 (5 bases). CDR3 length: 15 amino acids. V lost 4 bases and J 0 bases, leaving 13 bases between the germline ends. CDR1 and CDR2 from the germline V gene are SQVTM and ANQGSEA. The CDR3 region is CSVAEGKGSGNTIYF. CDR3 DNA sequence: TGCAGCGTTGCTGAGGGGAAGGGCTCTGGAAACACCATATATTTT.

This clonotype was seen ten or more times. Sequence at one end of the junction differs from germline and may be a read error. This chain joins TRBV3-1 and TRBJ2-7; D is possibly TRBD2 (5 bases). This CDR3 region has 14 residues. Germline V gene sequence: CDR1 LGHDT, CDR2 YNNKEL (reference sequence). This CDR3 is CASTQSELAHEQYF. The CDR3 nucleotides read TGTGCCAGCACCCAATCCGAGCTAGCCCACGAGCAGTACTTC.

A note on this clonotype: A junction end diverges from the germline sequence, so it may reflect a read error. The rearrangement links TRBV13 to TRBJ2-7; 9 positions agree with TRBD2. Per the germline V gene, CDR1 is PRHDT and CDR2 is FYEKMQ (reference sequence). CDR3 length: 14 amino acids. DNA of the CDR3: TGTGCCAGCAGCATTAGCGGGAGCTCCTACAAGCAGTACTTC. Protein product: CASSISGSSYKQYF.

This clonotype was recorded many times. This sequence joins TRBV2 and TRBJ2-1; 9 bases line up with TRBD1. This CDR3 has 15 residues. From germline, CDR1 is SNHLY and CDR2 FYNNEI. Trimming removed 8 bases from V and 4 bases from J; junction bases left unmatched: 9. CDR3 in amino acids: CASRRDRGDYNEQFF. The CDR3 nucleotides read TGTGCCAGCCGACGAGACAGGGGGGATTACAATGAGCAGTTCTTC.

Comments on this clonotype: A much larger clone lies one base from this, so it may be a read error. The J gene is TRBJ2-7, the V gene TRBV30; 8 bases line up with TRBD1. The CDR3 sequence is 15 residues long. The germline gives CDR1 GTSNPN, CDR2 SVGIG (reference sequence). V shed 2 bases, J shed 0 bases, and the junction held 6 bases outside the gene matches. The DNA for the CDR3 is TGTGCCTGGAGTTACAGGGGGTTATACTCCTACGAGCAGTACTTC. Amino acids: CAWSYRGLYSYEQYF.

This clonotype was observed at least ten times. The chain has TRBV3-1 and TRBJ2-7; D gene ambiguous. Germline assignment: CDR1 LGHDT and CDR2 YNNKEL (reference sequence). Trimming cost V 0 bases and J 4 bases, with 13 bases left between them. This CDR3 comprises 15 residues. This CDR3 reads CASSQERDFHYEQYF. The DNA for the CDR3 is TGTGCCAGCAGCCAAGAACGCGACTTTCATTACGAGCAGTACTTC.

This clonotype was detected ten times or more. The J gene is TRBJ1-1, the V gene TRBV11-2, with 9 bases lining up with TRBD1. The junction had 13 bases not matched to a gene; V was cut back by 5 bases and J by 0 bases. This CDR3 has 18 amino acids. The germline CDR1 and CDR2 sequences are SGHAT and FQNNGV. CDR3 bases: TGTGCCAGCAGCCCCCTCTCTAAGACAGGGGGAGTGAACACTGAAGCTTTCTTT. Amino acids: CASSPLSKTGGVNTEAFF.

This clonotype was recorded many times. CDR3 sequence (DNA): TGTGCCAGCAGCTCGGGGCACACAGATACGCAGTATTTT. Its translation: CASSSGHTDTQYF. The rearrangement links TRBV7-6 to TRBJ2-3; D is perhaps TRBD1 or TRBD2 (5 bases each). Germline lookup yields CDR1 SGHVS and CDR2 FNYEAQ. V lost 4 bases and J 2 bases, leaving 7 bases between the germline ends. There are 13 residues in the CDR3.

This clonotype was counted many times. V gene TRBV20-1 combines with J gene TRBJ2-5, with TRBD1 identical over 7 bases. Germline V CDR1 and CDR2: DFQATT, SNEGSKA (reference sequence). The CDR3 is made up of 13 amino acids. V shed 3 bases and J 5 bases; nucleotides not matched to a gene: 6. The CDR3 DNA is TGCAGTGCTAGTAGGGGGCCGGGGGAGACCCAGTACTTC. Translated: CSASRGPGETQYF.

This clonotype was seen ten or more times. This chain links TRBV7-8 with TRBJ1-3; D might be TRBD1 (5 bases). Trimming cost V 2 bases and J 0 bases, with 11 bases left between them. This CDR3 contains 16 residues. Germline values: CDR1 SGHVS, CDR2 FQNEAQ. The CDR3 is CASSLTGALSGNTIYF. The CDR3, as DNA: TGTGCCAGCAGCTTAACTGGGGCCCTCTCTGGAAACACCATATATTTT.

The V and J genes are TRBV20-1 and TRBJ2-1; tentative D call: TRBD2 (5 bases). The CDR3 runs 17 residues. Germline-derived CDR1 and CDR2 are DFQATT and SNEGSKA (reference sequence). Trimming cost V 0 bases and J 7 bases, with 22 bases left between them. The CDR3 is CSARDRGSRFKRNEQFF. The CDR3 nucleotides read TGCAGTGCTAGAGATCGAGGGAGTAGATTTAAGAGGAATGAGCAGTTCTTC.

This clonotype was seen more than once but under ten times. The chain joins TRBV4-1 to TRBJ2-1, with 7 bases matching TRBD1. Unmatched junction bases numbered 6, after V lost 4 bases and J lost 9 bases. CDR1 and CDR2 from the germline V gene are MGHRA and YSYEKL. The CDR3 runs 13 residues. In DNA, the CDR3 is TGCGCCAGCAGCCGGAACAGGGGCAGTGAGCAGTTCTTC. Translated, it gives CASSRNRGSEQFF.

The chain couples TRBV4-1 to TRBJ1-6; tentative D call: TRBD1 (5 bases). V was shortened by 3 bases and J by 9 bases, with 15 bases between the two germline ends. Germline values: CDR1 MGHRA, CDR2 YSYEKL. The CDR3 spans 15 residues. DNA of the CDR3: TGCGCCAGCAGCCACCTACCGGGACCGACTTCACCCCTCCACTTT. Amino acids: CASSHLPGPTSPLHF.

The sample holds a few counts of this clonotype. The gene calls are TRBV7-6 and TRBJ2-1; TRBD2 matches 8 bases. J lost 8 bases, V lost 6 bases, and 9 bases had no gene match. The CDR3 loop spans 14 amino acids. The germline CDR1 and CDR2 sequences are SGHVS and FNYEAQ. The chain's CDR3 is CASSIGGRPDEQFF. The CDR3 bases are TGTGCCAGCAGTATTGGCGGGAGGCCCGATGAGCAGTTCTTC. The whole variable domain, remainder taken from reference TRBV7-6 and TRBJ2-1, is GAGVSQSPRYKVTKRGQDVALRCDPISGHVSLYWYRQALGQGPEFLTYFNYEAQQDKSGLPNDRFSAERPEGSISTLTIQRTEQRDSAMYRCASSIGGRPDEQFFGPGTRLTVL.

This clonotype has at least ten counts. The chain joins TRBV12-3 or TRBV12-4 to TRBJ2-5; D may be TRBD2 (5 bases). This CDR3 contains 11 residues. The ends were cut back, 5 bases at V and 7 bases at J, with 8 bases in the middle. For the CDR3, the DNA is TGTGCCAGCAGTGACCTAGCGACCCAGTACTTC. It is translated as CASSDLATQYF.

The table lists this clonotype with many counts. J is TRBJ2-3 and V is TRBV3-1, with D possibly being TRBD2 (5 bases). Trimming took 4 bases from V and 2 from J, leaving 19 bases between them. Germline V lookup: CDR1 LGHDT, CDR2 YNNKEL (reference sequence). The CDR3 is made up of 17 amino acids. DNA of the CDR3: TGTGCCAGCAGCCTAAGTCCGGGCGGGCTGACCACAGATACGCAGTATTTT. Protein: CASSLSPGGLTTDTQYF.

The chain links TRBV10-3 to TRBJ2-5; the match to TRBD2 covers 10 bases. Germline CDR1 reads ENHRY; CDR2 reads SYGVKD. The CDR3 is made up of 16 amino acids. V dropped 4 bases and J dropped 4; count of bases not matched to a gene: 9. The CDR3 spells CAISGQASGSGETQYF. CDR3 in DNA: TGTGCCATCAGTGGGCAGGCTAGCGGGAGCGGAGAGACCCAGTACTTC.

This clonotype was observed a handful of times. DNA for the CDR3: TGTGCCAGCAGCCCAATCGACAGGGGGCATGAAAAACTGTTTTTT. Translated, it gives CASSPIDRGHEKLFF. The chain carries TRBV7-9 and TRBJ1-4; TRBD1 matches at 10 bases. The CDR3 totals 15 residues. In germline, CDR1 is SEHNR, CDR2 FQNEAQ (reference sequence). V lost 5 bases, J lost 6 bases, and 6 bases stayed unmatched.

At least ten counts were recorded for this clonotype. This rearrangement joins TRBV6-2 or TRBV6-3 to TRBJ1-1, with D unclear. CDR3 size: 12 residues. Germline assignment: CDR1 MNHEY and CDR2 SVGEGT. V lost 2 bases, J lost 6 bases, and 7 bases lay in between. The CDR3 nucleotides read TGTGCCAGCAGTTACCCCAACGCTGAAGCTTTCTTT. As protein: CASSYPNAEAFF.

This clonotype was recorded at least ten times. The chain employs TRBV3-1 and TRBJ1-3, with D perhaps TRBD1 (6 bases). Germline CDR1 LGHDT, CDR2 YNNKEL (reference sequence). The CDR3 is 15 amino acids. The ends were cut back, 1 base at V and 0 bases at J, with 7 bases in the middle. The CDR3 DNA reads as TGTGCCAGCAGCCAAGGGACAGTCTCTGGAAACACCATATATTTT. Its protein is CASSQGTVSGNTIYF.

The chain joins TRBV7-2 to TRBJ2-7; D unresolved. The CDR3 covers 15 residues. CDR1 and CDR2 (germline): SGHTA, FQGNSA. V lost 3 bases to trimming and J lost 2 bases, with 14 bases between them. The CDR3 nucleotides are TGTGCCAGCAGCTTTGACATAGGTACAACCTACGAGCAGTACTTC. Amino acid sequence: CASSFDIGTTYEQYF.

This clonotype has ten or more counts. This chain joins TRBV15 and TRBJ1-3; D remains ambiguous. CDR1 and CDR2 (germline): LNHNV, YYDKDF (reference sequence). V was cut by 5 bases and J by 4 bases, with 12 bases left in between. This CDR3 region has 14 residues. The CDR3 nucleotides read TGTGCCACCAGCCCACCCGGGTCGGGAAACACCATATATTTT. Translation: CATSPPGSGNTIYF.

This clonotype was counted ten times or more. The gene calls are TRBV5-1 and TRBJ2-7; possibly TRBD1 for D (6 bases). The germline V and J ends were trimmed by 4 bases and 2 bases, with 19 bases remaining between them. This CDR3 is 16 amino acids long. The germline V gene has CDR1 SGHRS and CDR2 YFSETQ. In nucleotides, the CDR3 is TGCGCCAGCAGCATCACATCCGGGACACGTACCTACGAGCAGTACTTC. It codes for CASSITSGTRTYEQYF.

This clonotype was counted many times. The chain combines TRBV6-1 with TRBJ1-6; D not certain. This CDR3 is built from 11 residues. The V end lost 8 bases, the J end lost 6 bases, and 5 bases lay between the germline ends. CDR1 is MNHNS and CDR2 is SASEGT in the germline V gene. The CDR3: CASWGNSPLHF. The DNA for the CDR3 is TGTGCCAGCTGGGGTAATTCACCCCTCCACTTT.

The V and J genes are TRBV9 and TRBJ2-5, with D perhaps matching TRBD2 (5 bases). In germline, CDR1 is SGDLS, CDR2 YYNGEE. V lost 3 bases and J 2 bases, leaving 14 bases between the germline ends. The CDR3 covers 15 residues. The chain's CDR3 is CASSGTTGKQETQYF. CDR3 bases: TGTGCCAGCAGCGGAACCACCGGGAAACAAGAGACCCAGTACTTC.

This clonotype occurred many times. The chain is built from TRBV9 and TRBJ1-1; D remains ambiguous. Germline V gene sequence: CDR1 SGDLS, CDR2 YYNGEE. This CDR3 comprises 14 residues. V was clipped by 4 bases and J by 1 base, with 11 bases between them. The CDR3 here is CASSPGTWNTEAFF. In DNA, the CDR3 is TGTGCCAGCAGCCCAGGTACTTGGAACACTGAAGCTTTCTTT.

The count of this clonotype is one. Possible read error: a much larger clone is one base away. The chain recombines TRBV4-1 with TRBJ2-1; D may be TRBD2 (6 bases). This CDR3 is built from 18 residues. Germline assignment: CDR1 MGHRA and CDR2 YSYEKL. Trimming cost V 5 bases and J 3 bases, with 23 bases left between them. CDR3 coding DNA: TGCGCCAGCAGCTTCTCAGCTAGCGTCTTTAACGTCTACAATGAGCAGTTCTTC. It specifies CASSFSASVFNVYNEQFF.

This clonotype came up many times. V gene TRBV9 combines with J gene TRBJ1-1; 9 nucleotides line up with TRBD1. Germline lookup yields CDR1 SGDLS and CDR2 YYNGEE. With V trimmed by 3 bases and J by 0 bases, 12 bases remained unmatched. The CDR3 totals 18 residues. CDR3 protein: CASSGGLDRGSLNTEAFF. CDR3 DNA sequence: TGTGCCAGCAGCGGGGGGCTGGACAGGGGATCCCTGAACACTGAAGCTTTCTTT.

The V gene is TRBV19, the J gene TRBJ2-7; D might be TRBD2 (6 bases). The germline gives CDR1 LNHDA, CDR2 SQIVND (reference sequence). Deletions cut 5 bases from V and 5 bases from J, with 16 bases between. This CDR3 contains 14 residues. The CDR3 here is CASSLRRGLHEQYF. CDR3 DNA: TGTGCCAGTAGTCTCCGACGGGGGTTGCACGAGCAGTACTTC.